Following are 9 T cell receptor beta chains from one sample sequenced in a study of T cells in women clearing cervical HPV infection. Produced via immunoSEQ multiplex PCR; TCRdb's table is partial and in-frame only. Here the sample table reports 25,000 to 35,000 clones. The sequencing input was blood buffy coat. All receptors come from a woman aged 18-70 years with a cervical HPV16 infection that either progressed to CIN3+ or cleared (not recorded which).

Worth noting for this clone: Read sequence stops 3 residues before the CDR3 end, and the germline J gene provides the missing end. This sequence joins TRBV5-1 and TRBJ1-3; no clear D. The V end lost 4 bases, the J end lost 0 bases, and 8 bases lay between the germline ends. CDR1 and CDR2 from the germline V gene are SGHRS and YFSETQ. The CDR3 runs 14 residues. CDR3 bases read: TGCGCCAGCAGCGTCACAGCCTCTGGAAACACC. It translates to CASSVTASGNT. The full CDR3 reads CASSVTASGNTIYF.

With regard to this clone: The observed sequence ends 3 residues before the CDR3 terminus, with the missing tail filled in from the germline J gene. The chain carries TRBV5-1 and TRBJ2-1, with 9 bases that match TRBD2. The J segment lost 3 bases and the V segment lost 0 bases, leaving 4 bases of the junction unmatched. This CDR3 region has 16 residues. Germline lookup yields CDR1 SGHRS and CDR2 YFSETQ. The CDR3 protein is CASSLDPAGGYNEQFF. The part of the CDR3 DNA that was read is TGCGCCAGCAGCTTGGACCCAGCGGGGGGCTACAATGAG. The full variable domain, rest sourced from reference TRBV5-1 and TRBJ2-1, is KAGVTQTPRYLIKTRGQQVTLSCSPISGHRSVSWYQQTPGQGLQFLFEYFSETQRNKGNFPGRFSGRQFSNSRSEMNVSTLELGDSALYLCASSLDPAGGYNEQFFGPGTRLTVL.

Comments on this clone: The CDR3 is cut off 3 residues early in the read; its end comes from the germline J gene. V and J are TRBV7-9 and TRBJ1-2; D uncertain. Germline values: CDR1 SEHNR, CDR2 FQNEAQ (reference sequence). The CDR3 totals 12 residues. The part of the CDR3 DNA that was read is TGTGCCAGCAGGAGCGGAGGAGAGACC. Translating it yields CASRSGGET. The full-length CDR3 reads as CASRSGGETYTF.

As regards this clone: The sequence runs out 3 residues before the end of the CDR3; the remainder is reconstructed from the germline J gene. This chain links TRBV19 with TRBJ2-2; 9 nucleotides align to TRBD1. Germline V gene sequence: CDR1 LNHDA, CDR2 SQIVND (reference sequence). The CDR3 is made up of 17 amino acids. The CDR3 DNA, read in part, is TGTGCCAGTAGTCCACCGGGACAGGGCCTCCGGTGGGGAAAG. This translates into CASSPPGQGLRWGK. Given in full, the CDR3 is CASSPPGQGLRWGKLFF.

A note on this clone: The sequenced fragment ends 3 residues before the CDR3 boundary, so the rest is inferred from the germline J gene. J is TRBJ2-7 and V is TRBV19; TRBD1 matches at 9 bases. The CDR3 has 14 residues. Germline loops: CDR1 LNHDA, CDR2 SQIVND (reference sequence). Unmatched junction bases numbered 3, after V lost 4 bases and J lost 2 bases. Partial CDR3 DNA: TGTGCCAGTAGTACCCGGGACAGGGCCTACGAG. Protein sequence: CASSTRDRAYE. The whole CDR3 reads CASSTRDRAYEQYF.

For this clone: The read comes to an end 3 residues before the CDR3 does, leaving the germline J gene to fill in the end. V and J are TRBV2 and TRBJ2-2, with 7 bases that match TRBD1. Per the germline V gene, CDR1 is SNHLY and CDR2 is FYNNEI. The CDR3 runs to 14 residues. The covered CDR3 bases are TGTGCCAGCAGCGCCGGGACAGCAAATGAAAAG. Translating gives CASSAGTANEK. The entire CDR3 protein is CASSAGTANEKLFF.

As regards this clone: The read comes to an end 3 residues before the CDR3 does, leaving the germline J gene to fill in the end. V is TRBV7-9 and J is TRBJ2-1; maybe TRBD1 (6 bases). The V and J ends lost 5 bases and 3 bases respectively, with 14 bases between them. The length of the CDR3 is 15 residues. CDR1 and CDR2 from the germline V gene are SEHNR and FQNEAQ (reference sequence). CDR3 residues: CASSHQGTLYNEQFF. The CDR3 bases that were read are TGTGCCAGCAGCCACCAGGGGACCCTCTACAATGAG. The full variable domain, with the rest looked up from reference TRBV7-9 and TRBJ2-1, is DTGVSQNPRHKITKRGQNVTFRCDPISEHNRLYWYRQTLGQGPEFLTYFQNEAQLEKSRLLSDRFSAERPKGSFSTLEIQRTEQGDSAMYLCASSHQGTLYNEQFFGPGTRLTVL.

With respect to this clone: The DNA ends 3 residues before the CDR3 does, and the rest of the CDR3 is filled in from the germline J gene. V and J are TRBV20-1 and TRBJ1-1; 7 bases fit TRBD1. Losses at the gene ends were 3 bases for V and 6 bases for J; bases not matched to a gene: 13. Looked up from germline, CDR1 is DFQATT and CDR2 is SNEGSKA (reference sequence). This CDR3 has 15 residues. CDR3 DNA (partial): TGCAGTGCTAGGGACCCTCGACAGGGTAGGGCTGAA. This translates into CSARDPRQGRAE. The whole CDR3 sequence is CSARDPRQGRAEAFF.

A note on this clone: The CDR3 is cut off 3 residues early in the read; its end comes from the germline J gene. This chain joins TRBV6-1 and TRBJ2-4; possible D gene TRBD2, 5 bases. Germline V gene lookup returns CDR1 MNHNS and CDR2 SASEGT. The CDR3 length is 12 residues. The CDR3 loop is CASSELRVAQYF. The part of the CDR3 DNA that was read is TGTGCCAGCAGTGAACTGCGGGTAGCT.